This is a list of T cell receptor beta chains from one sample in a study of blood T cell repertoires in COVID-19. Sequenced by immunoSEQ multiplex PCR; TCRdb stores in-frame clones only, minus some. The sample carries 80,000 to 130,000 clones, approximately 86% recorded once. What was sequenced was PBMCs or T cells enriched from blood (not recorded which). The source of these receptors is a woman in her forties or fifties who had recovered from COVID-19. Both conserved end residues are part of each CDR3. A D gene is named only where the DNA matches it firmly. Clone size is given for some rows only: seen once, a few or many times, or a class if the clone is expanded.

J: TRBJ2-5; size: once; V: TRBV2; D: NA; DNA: TGTGCCAGTACCCGGACAGTCCAAGAGACCCAGTACTTC; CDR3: CASTRTVQETQYF
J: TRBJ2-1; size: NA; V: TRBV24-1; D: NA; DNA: TGTGCCACCAGTGATTTCTCCACCCACCCCTTCCGGGGCAATGAGCAGTTCTTC; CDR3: CATSDFSTHPFRGNEQFF
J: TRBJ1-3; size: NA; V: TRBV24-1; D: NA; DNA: TGTGCCACCAGTGATTTGGATTACAGGGAGTGGAGAAACACCATATATTTT; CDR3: CATSDLDYREWRNTIYF
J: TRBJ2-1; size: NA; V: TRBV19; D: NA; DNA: TGTGCCACCATACTCCGGGAAGGGAGTGAGCAGTTCTTC; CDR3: CATILREGSEQFF
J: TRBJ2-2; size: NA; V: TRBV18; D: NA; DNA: TGTGCCAGCTCACTCCTTGGGGCAGCGAACACCGGGGAGCTGTTTTTT; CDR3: CASSLLGAANTGELFF
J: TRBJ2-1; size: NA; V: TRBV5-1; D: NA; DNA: TGCGCCAGTAATCCGGGAACACAATACAATGAGCAGTTCTTC; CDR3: CASNPGTQYNEQFF
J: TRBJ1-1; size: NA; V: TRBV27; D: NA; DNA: TGTGCCAGCAGTTTTCAGGGGACTGAAGCTTTCTTT; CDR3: CASSFQGTEAFF
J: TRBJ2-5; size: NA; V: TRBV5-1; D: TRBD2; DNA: TGCGCCAGCACTAGCGGGAGTGAGGGCGAGACCCAGTACTTC; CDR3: CASTSGSEGETQYF
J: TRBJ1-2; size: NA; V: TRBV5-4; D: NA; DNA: TGTGCCAGCAGCTCAGAGGCGTCGTATGGCTACACCTTC; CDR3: CASSSEASYGYTF
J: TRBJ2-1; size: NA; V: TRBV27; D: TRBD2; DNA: TGTGCCAGCAGCCCCGGGACTAGATTGGGGGATGAGCAGTTCTTC; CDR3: CASSPGTRLGDEQFF
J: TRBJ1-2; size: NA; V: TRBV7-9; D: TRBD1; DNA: TGTGCCAGCAGCTCAACCCAGGGGGCTTATGGCTACACCTTC; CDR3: CASSSTQGAYGYTF
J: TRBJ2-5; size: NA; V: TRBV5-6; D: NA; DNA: TGTGCCAGCAGTTCACAGGGGGGGAGCCAGTACTTC; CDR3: CASSSQGGSQYF
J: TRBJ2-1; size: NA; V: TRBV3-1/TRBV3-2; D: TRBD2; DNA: TGTGCCAGCAGCCTCCTGGGGGCACTAGCGGCTGAGCAGTTCTTC; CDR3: CASSLLGALAAEQFF
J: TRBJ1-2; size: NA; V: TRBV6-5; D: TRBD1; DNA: TGTGCCAGCAGTCCCGACAGGGATCGTGGCTACACCTTC; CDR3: CASSPDRDRGYTF
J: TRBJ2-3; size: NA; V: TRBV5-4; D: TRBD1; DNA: TGTGCCAGCAGAGATCCGACAGGGGAAGCAGATACGCAGTATTTT; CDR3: CASRDPTGEADTQYF
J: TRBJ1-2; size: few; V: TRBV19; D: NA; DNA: TGTGCCAGTAGTATCCCGGACAGTCGGTTAGGTGGCTACACCTTC; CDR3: CASSIPDSRLGGYTF
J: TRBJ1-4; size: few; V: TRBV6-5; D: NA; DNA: TGTGCCAGCAGCCAACCAGCAACTAATGAAAAACTGTTTTTT; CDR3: CASSQPATNEKLFF
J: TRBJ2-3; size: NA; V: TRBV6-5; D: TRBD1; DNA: TGTGCCAGCAAGCCGGGACAGCACACAGATACGCAGTATTTT; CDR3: CASKPGQHTDTQYF
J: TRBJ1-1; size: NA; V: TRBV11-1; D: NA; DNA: TGTGCCAGCAGCTTGATTTCGGGGGGCACTGAAGCTTTCTTT; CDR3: CASSLISGGTEAFF
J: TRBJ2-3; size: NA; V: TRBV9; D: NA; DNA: TGTGCCAGCAGCGTAGATAGAGATACGCAGTATTTT; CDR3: CASSVDRDTQYF
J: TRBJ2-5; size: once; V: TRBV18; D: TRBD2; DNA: TGTGCCAGCTCACCACTAGCGGGAAACCAAGAGACCCAGTACTTC; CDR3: CASSPLAGNQETQYF
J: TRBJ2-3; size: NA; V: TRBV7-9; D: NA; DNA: TGTGCCAGCAGCTTAGAGGGGCTAACAGATACGCAGTATTTT; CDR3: CASSLEGLTDTQYF
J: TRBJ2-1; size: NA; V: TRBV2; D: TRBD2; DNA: TGTGCCAGCAACCTCATCCCGGGAGGGCCGGAGTTCTTC; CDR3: CASNLIPGGPEFF
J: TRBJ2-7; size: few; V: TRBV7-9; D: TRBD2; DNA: TGTGCCAGCAGCCACGGGACTAGCGGCTACGAGCAGTACTTC; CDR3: CASSHGTSGYEQYF
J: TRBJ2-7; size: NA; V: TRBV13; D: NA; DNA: TGTGCCAGCAGCTTAATGGCCCCTTCGTCCGAGCAGTACTTC; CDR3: CASSLMAPSSEQYF
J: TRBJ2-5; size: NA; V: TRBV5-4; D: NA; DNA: TGTGCCAGCAGCCAAGGACAAGGGGAGACCCAGTACTTC; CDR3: CASSQGQGETQYF
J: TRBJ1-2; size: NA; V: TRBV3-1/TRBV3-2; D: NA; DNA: TGTGCCAGCAGCCAAATCGCGCTCGAGGGCGGCTACACCTTC; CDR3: CASSQIALEGGYTF
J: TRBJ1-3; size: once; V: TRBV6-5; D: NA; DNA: TGTGCCAGCAGACCCGACAGGAGAGACAGAAACACCATATATTTT; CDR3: CASRPDRRDRNTIYF
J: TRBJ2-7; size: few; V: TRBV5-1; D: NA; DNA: TGCGCCAGCAGCTTTTCTCTACTCCCCTCCTACGAGCAGTACTTC; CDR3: CASSFSLLPSYEQYF